This is a list of T cell receptor beta chains from one sample in a study of early T cells in non-severe SARS-CoV-2 infection. TCRdb re-called the 5' RACE reads with MiXCR, one entry per CDR3 protein. The sample shows approximately 77,000 distinct CDR3 sequences, approximately 5% of them seen only once. The specimen comprised whole blood, sampled at baseline. The receptors stem from an adult who was a healthcare worker with PCR-confirmed SARS-CoV-2 infection or an uninfected control (not recorded which). Both conserved end residues are part of each CDR3. The D gene is left open where the match is weak. Some rows have no size entry. The others give once, few or many, or a class for an expanded clone.

CDR3 protein	CDR3 DNA	clone size	J gene	D gene	V gene
CASSVWNEAFF	TGTGCCAGCAGTGTCTGGAATGAAGCTTTCTTT	-	TRBJ1-1	-	TRBV12-3/TRBV12-4
CASSSTGELFF	TGTGCCAGCAGTTCGACCGGGGAGCTGTTTTTT	few	TRBJ2-2	-	TRBV7-6
CASSLGESNTEAFF	TGTGCCAGCAGCTTAGGTGAATCGAACACTGAAGCTTTCTTT	-	TRBJ1-1	-	TRBV13
CASKEEKLFF	TGTGCCAGCAAGGAAGAAAAACTGTTTTTT	few	TRBJ1-4	-	TRBV2
CASSFHVLSGANVLTF	TGCGCCAGCAGCTTCCACGTACTCTCTGGGGCCAACGTCCTGACTTTC	-	TRBJ2-6	-	TRBV5-1
CSVAFGEQYF	TGCAGCGTCGCATTCGGCGAGCAGTACTTC	-	TRBJ2-7	-	TRBV29-1
CASSLRLAGVVGELFF	TGTGCCAGCAGTCTACGACTAGCGGGAGTCGTCGGGGAGCTGTTTTTT	many	TRBJ2-2	TRBD2	TRBV12-3/TRBV12-4
CASSSARGQRSYNEQFF	TGTGCCAGCAGCTCAGCTAGAGGTCAACGCTCCTACAATGAGCAGTTCTTC	many	TRBJ2-1	-	TRBV5-4
CSARFGNSGNTIYF	TGCAGTGCTAGATTCGGGAACTCTGGAAACACCATATATTTT	many	TRBJ1-3	-	TRBV20-1
CASSERPASGNHEQFF	TGTGCCAGCAGTGAACGCCCGGCTAGCGGGAACCATGAGCAGTTCTTC	few	TRBJ2-1	TRBD2	TRBV2
CASSRLGVEQYF	TGTGCCAGCAGCCGACTAGGTGTCGAGCAGTACTTC	few	TRBJ2-7	-	TRBV7-9
CSASETSGNTGELFF	TGCAGTGCTAGCGAGACTAGCGGGAACACCGGGGAGCTGTTTTTT	few	TRBJ2-2	TRBD2	TRBV20-1
CSVGLAGTETQYF	TGCAGCGTAGGACTAGCGGGAACAGAGACCCAGTACTTC	many	TRBJ2-5	TRBD2	TRBV29-1
CSVEFVGGDADTQYF	TGCAGCGTTGAATTTGTAGGGGGGGACGCAGATACGCAGTATTTT	few	TRBJ2-3	-	TRBV29-1
CASSLAITSDIQYF	TGTGCCAGCAGCTTGGCCATCACCTCGGACATTCAGTACTTC	few	TRBJ2-4	-	TRBV5-4
CASSSPHRGFLPLHF	TGTGCCAGCAGTTCCCCCCACAGGGGCTTTCTTCCCCTCCACTTT	-	TRBJ1-6	TRBD1	TRBV27
CASSWTSGRHGELFF	TGTGCCAGCAGCTGGACTAGCGGGAGACACGGGGAGCTGTTTTTT	many	TRBJ2-2	TRBD2	TRBV7-3
CASSLMRFESDTQYF	TGTGCCAGCAGTTTAATGCGGTTCGAGTCAGATACGCAGTATTTT	many	TRBJ2-3	-	TRBV27
CASSVATGTGGNEQFF	TGTGCCAGCAGCGTAGCTACGGGGACAGGGGGCAATGAGCAGTTCTTC	many	TRBJ2-1	TRBD1	TRBV9
CASSPVLQGPGESNYGYTF	TGTGCCAGCAGCCCCGTCCTCCAGGGGCCAGGGGAAAGTAACTATGGCTACACCTTC	many	TRBJ1-2	-	TRBV3-1
CAIRLNRDRGFSYGYTF	TGTGCCATCAGACTTAACCGGGACAGGGGGTTCAGCTATGGCTACACCTTC	many	TRBJ1-2	TRBD1	TRBV10-3
CASTQLWGGGEQFF	TGTGCCAGCACCCAGCTTTGGGGAGGAGGGGAGCAGTTCTTC	many	TRBJ2-1	-	TRBV7-2
CASSSSSRRSYEQYF	TGTGCCAGCAGCTCCTCCTCCCGTCGGAGCTACGAGCAGTACTTC	many	TRBJ2-7	-	TRBV13
CASSSGGRGQETQYF	TGTGCCAGCAGCTCGGGCGGCAGGGGTCAAGAGACCCAGTACTTC	many	TRBJ2-5	-	TRBV7-2
CASSFGVSYNEQFF	TGTGCCAGCAGTTTTGGAGTATCCTACAATGAGCAGTTCTTC	many	TRBJ2-1	-	TRBV27
CASSPSRVNSPLHF	TGTGCCAGCAGCCCGAGCAGGGTTAATTCACCCCTCCACTTT	few	TRBJ1-6	-	TRBV7-2
CASSSQWGMNTEAFF	TGTGCCAGCAGCTCCCAATGGGGCATGAACACTGAAGCTTTCTTT	many	TRBJ1-1	-	TRBV9
CASSLGGGANTIYF	TGTGCCAGCAGCTTAGGAGGTGGCGCAAACACCATATATTTT	few	TRBJ1-3	-	TRBV7-9
CASSPARGRQGGNSPLHF	TGTGCCAGCTCACCGGCTCGGGGTCGGCAGGGTGGCAATTCACCCCTCCACTTT	many	TRBJ1-6	-	TRBV18
CASTPDRETQYF	TGTGCCAGCACCCCCGACAGGGAGACCCAGTACTTC	few	TRBJ2-5	-	TRBV12-3/TRBV12-4
CASSYSNRGHGEQYF	TGTGCCAGCAGTTACTCGAACAGGGGGCATGGGGAGCAGTACTTC	few	TRBJ2-7	TRBD1	TRBV6-5
CASSKTGLEQYF	TGTGCCAGCAGTAAGACAGGGCTTGAGCAGTACTTC	many	TRBJ2-7	TRBD1	TRBV6-2/TRBV6-3
CASSPGTSGNSFF	TGTGCCAGCTCACCTGGGACTAGCGGGAATTCGTTCTTC	many	TRBJ2-1	TRBD2	TRBV18
CASSPPRGTGFSYEQYF	TGTGCCAGCAGCCCACCCCGGGGGACCGGTTTTTCCTACGAGCAGTACTTC	-	TRBJ2-7	-	TRBV28
CAWARAFTSDEQFF	TGTGCCTGGGCCCGGGCCTTTACCTCCGATGAGCAGTTCTTC	many	TRBJ2-1	-	TRBV30
CAIRLGQLMDEQFF	TGTGCCATCAGACTAGGACAGCTTATGGATGAGCAGTTCTTC	many	TRBJ2-1	-	TRBV10-3
CASSLRSESDQPQHF	TGTGCCAGCTCACTTCGTTCCGAAAGCGACCAGCCCCAGCATTTT	many	TRBJ1-5	-	TRBV18
CSVIDDSRSPSF	TGCAGTGTAATAGATGACAGTCGCTCTCCCTCTTTC	few	TRBJ1-2	-	TRBV20-1
CASSFGDSSYEQYF	TGTGCCAGCAGCTTTGGGGACTCCTCCTACGAGCAGTACTTC	many	TRBJ2-7	-	TRBV5-5
CASSVVGNTGELFF	TGTGCCAGCAGCGTAGTTGGTAACACCGGGGAGCTGTTTTTT	many	TRBJ2-2	-	TRBV9
CASILEQTSIYGYTF	TGTGCCAGCATCCTAGAGCAGACTAGCATCTATGGCTACACCTTC	many	TRBJ1-2	-	TRBV2
CASRRDRVPGELFF	TGTGCCAGCAGACGAGACAGGGTCCCCGGGGAGCTGTTTTTT	-	TRBJ2-2	TRBD1	TRBV11-2